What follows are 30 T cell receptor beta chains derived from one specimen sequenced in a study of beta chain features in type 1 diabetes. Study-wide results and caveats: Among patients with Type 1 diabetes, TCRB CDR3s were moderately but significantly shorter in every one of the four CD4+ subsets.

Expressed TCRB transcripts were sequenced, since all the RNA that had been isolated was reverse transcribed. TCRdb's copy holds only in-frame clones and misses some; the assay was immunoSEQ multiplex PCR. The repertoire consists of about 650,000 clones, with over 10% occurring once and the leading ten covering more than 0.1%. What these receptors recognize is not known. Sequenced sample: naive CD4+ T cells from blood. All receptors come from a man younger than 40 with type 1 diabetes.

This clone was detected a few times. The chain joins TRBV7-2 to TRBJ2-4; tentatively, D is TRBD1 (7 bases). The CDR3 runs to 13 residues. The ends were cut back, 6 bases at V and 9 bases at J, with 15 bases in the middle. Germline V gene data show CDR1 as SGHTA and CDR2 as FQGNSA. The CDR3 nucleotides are TGTGCCAGCAGTTCTCGACAGGGAGGCATTCAGTACTTC. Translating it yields CASSSRQGGIQYF.

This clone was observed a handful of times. The CDR3: CASSPLKTNEQFF. In DNA form, the CDR3 reads TGTGCCAGCTCACCGCTTAAGACTAATGAGCAGTTCTTC. V and J are TRBV18 and TRBJ2-1; D not resolved. This CDR3 region has 13 residues. Germline loops: CDR1 KGHSH, CDR2 LQKENI. V lost 3 bases and J 7 bases, leaving 10 bases between the germline ends. The full variable domain, its missing parts supplied by reference TRBV18 and TRBJ2-1, is NAGVMQNPRHLVRRRGQEARLRCSPMKGHSHVYWYRQLPEEGLKFMVYLQKENIIDESGMPKERFSAEFPKEGPSILRIQQVVRGDSAAYFCASSPLKTNEQFFGPGTRLTVL.

The CDR3 reads CASSGQGAGGYTF. Here the CDR3 DNA reads TGTGCCAGCAGTGGACAGGGGGCAGGGGGCTACACCTTC. V gene TRBV25-1 combines with J gene TRBJ1-2, with 10 bases fitting TRBD1. The CDR3 is made up of 13 amino acids. Germline V CDR1 and CDR2: MGHDK, SYGVNS. After removal of 4 bases from V and 8 bases from J, the junction contained 4 bases not matched to a gene.

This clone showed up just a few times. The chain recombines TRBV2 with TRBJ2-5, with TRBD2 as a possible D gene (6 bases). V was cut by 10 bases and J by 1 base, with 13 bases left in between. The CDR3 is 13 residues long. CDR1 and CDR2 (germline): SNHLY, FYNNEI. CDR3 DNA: TGTGCCAACGCACGGGGGTTCCAAGAGACCCAGTACTTC. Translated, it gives CANARGFQETQYF.

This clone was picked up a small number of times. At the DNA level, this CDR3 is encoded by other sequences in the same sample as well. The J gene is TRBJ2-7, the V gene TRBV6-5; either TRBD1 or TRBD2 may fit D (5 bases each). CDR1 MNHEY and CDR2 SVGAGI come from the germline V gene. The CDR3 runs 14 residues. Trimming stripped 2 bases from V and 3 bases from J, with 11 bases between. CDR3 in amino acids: CASSYRDRSYEQYF. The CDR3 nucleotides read TGTGCCAGCAGTTACAGGGACCGGAGCTACGAGCAGTACTTC.

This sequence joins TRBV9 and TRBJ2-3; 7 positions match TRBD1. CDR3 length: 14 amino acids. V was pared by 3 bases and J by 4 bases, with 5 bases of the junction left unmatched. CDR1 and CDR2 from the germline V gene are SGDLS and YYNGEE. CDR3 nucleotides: TGTGCCAGCAGCGACGGACAGGTCGCAGATACGCAGTATTTT. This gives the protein CASSDGQVADTQYF.

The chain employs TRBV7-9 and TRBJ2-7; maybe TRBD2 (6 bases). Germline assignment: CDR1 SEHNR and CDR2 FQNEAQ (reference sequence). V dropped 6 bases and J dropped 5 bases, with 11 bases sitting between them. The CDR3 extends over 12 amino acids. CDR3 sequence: CASSPRRDEQYF. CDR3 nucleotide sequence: TGTGCCAGCAGTCCCCGGAGGGACGAGCAGTACTTC.

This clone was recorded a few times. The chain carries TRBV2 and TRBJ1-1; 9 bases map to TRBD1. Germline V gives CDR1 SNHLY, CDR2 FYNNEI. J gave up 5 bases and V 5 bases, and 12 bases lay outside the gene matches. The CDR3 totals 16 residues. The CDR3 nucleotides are TGTGCCAGCAGTCAAGGGACAGGGTTCAAGAGAACTGAAGCTTTCTTT. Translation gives CASSQGTGFKRTEAFF.

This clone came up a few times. CDR3 region: CASNRLMLNEQFF. CDR3 sequence (DNA): TGTGCCAGCAACCGATTAATGCTCAATGAGCAGTTCTTC. The rearrangement links TRBV7-8 to TRBJ2-1, with D hard to call. Deletions cut 7 bases from V and 6 bases from J, with 13 bases between. This CDR3 comprises 13 residues. From germline, CDR1 is SGHVS and CDR2 FQNEAQ.

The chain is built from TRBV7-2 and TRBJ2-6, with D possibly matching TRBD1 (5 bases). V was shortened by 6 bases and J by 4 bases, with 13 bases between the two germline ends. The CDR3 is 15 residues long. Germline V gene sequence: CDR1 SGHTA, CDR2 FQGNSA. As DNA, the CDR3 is TGTGCCAGCAGGCATTCAGGGCAAGGGGCCAACGTCCTGACTTTC. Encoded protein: CASRHSGQGANVLTF.

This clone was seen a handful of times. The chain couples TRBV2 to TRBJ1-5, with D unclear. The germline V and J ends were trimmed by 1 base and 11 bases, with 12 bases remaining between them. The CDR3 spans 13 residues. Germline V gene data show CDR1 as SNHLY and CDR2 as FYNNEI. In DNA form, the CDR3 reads TGTGCCAGCAGTGAAGATGAGGAGCGGTCCCAGCATTTT. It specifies CASSEDEERSQHF.

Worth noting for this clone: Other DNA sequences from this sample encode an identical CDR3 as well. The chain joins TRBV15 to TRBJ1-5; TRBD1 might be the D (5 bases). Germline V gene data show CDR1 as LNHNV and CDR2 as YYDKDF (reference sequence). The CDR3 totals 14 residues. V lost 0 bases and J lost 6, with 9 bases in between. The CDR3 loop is CATSRDRVSQPQHF. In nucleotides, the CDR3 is TGTGCCACCAGCAGAGACAGGGTATCTCAGCCCCAGCATTTT.

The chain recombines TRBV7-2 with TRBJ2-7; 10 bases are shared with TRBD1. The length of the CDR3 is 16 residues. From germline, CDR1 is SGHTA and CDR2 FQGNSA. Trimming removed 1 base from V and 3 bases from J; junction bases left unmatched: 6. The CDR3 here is CASSLDRDRGFYEQYF. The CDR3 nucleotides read TGTGCCAGCAGCTTAGACCGGGACAGGGGTTTCTACGAGCAGTACTTC.

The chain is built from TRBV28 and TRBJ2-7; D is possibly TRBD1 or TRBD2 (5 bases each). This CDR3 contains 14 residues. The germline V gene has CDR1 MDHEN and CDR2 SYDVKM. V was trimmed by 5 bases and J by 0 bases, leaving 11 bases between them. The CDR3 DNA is TGTGCCAGCAGTGCCGGGACCAGCTCCTACGAGCAGTACTTC. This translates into CASSAGTSSYEQYF.

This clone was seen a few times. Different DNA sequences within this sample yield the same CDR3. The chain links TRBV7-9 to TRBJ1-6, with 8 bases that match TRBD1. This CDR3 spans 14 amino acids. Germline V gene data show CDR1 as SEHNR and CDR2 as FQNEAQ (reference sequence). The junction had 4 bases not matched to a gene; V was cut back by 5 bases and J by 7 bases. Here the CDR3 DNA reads TGTGCCAGCAGCCCCAGACAGGGGAATTCACCCCTCCACTTT. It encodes CASSPRQGNSPLHF. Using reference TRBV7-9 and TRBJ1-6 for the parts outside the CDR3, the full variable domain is DTGVSQNPRHKITKRGQNVTFRCDPISEHNRLYWYRQTLGQGPEFLTYFQNEAQLEKSRLLSDRFSAERPKGSFSTLEIQRTEQGDSAMYLCASSPRQGNSPLHFGNGTRLTVT.

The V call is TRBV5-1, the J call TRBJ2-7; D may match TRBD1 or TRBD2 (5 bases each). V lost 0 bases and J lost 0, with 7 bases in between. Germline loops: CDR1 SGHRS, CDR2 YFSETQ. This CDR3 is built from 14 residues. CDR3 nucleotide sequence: TGCGCCAGCAGCTTGGATGGGGGCTCCTACGAGCAGTACTTC. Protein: CASSLDGGSYEQYF.

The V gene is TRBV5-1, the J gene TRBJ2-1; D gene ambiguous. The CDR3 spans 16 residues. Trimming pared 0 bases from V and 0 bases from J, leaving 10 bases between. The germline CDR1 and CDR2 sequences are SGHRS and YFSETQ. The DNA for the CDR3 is TGCGCCAGCAGCTTGGAGGGCGGCAGCTCCTACAATGAGCAGTTCTTC. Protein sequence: CASSLEGGSSYNEQFF.

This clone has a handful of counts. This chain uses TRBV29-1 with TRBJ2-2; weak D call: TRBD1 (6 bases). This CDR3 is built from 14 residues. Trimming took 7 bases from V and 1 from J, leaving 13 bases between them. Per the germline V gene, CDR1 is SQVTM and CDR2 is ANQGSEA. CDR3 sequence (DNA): TGCAGCGCCACACAGGGATTGAACACCGGGGAGCTGTTTTTT. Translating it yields CSATQGLNTGELFF.

CDR3 region: CASSDHQGYPYNEQFF. The DNA of the CDR3 is TGCGCCAGCAGTGATCACCAGGGGTACCCCTACAATGAGCAGTTCTTC. This chain uses TRBV10-2 with TRBJ2-1, with D possibly TRBD1 on 6 matching bases. The CDR3 has 16 residues. Per germline, CDR1 WSHSY and CDR2 SAAADI. Deletions cut 3 bases from V and 2 bases from J, with 14 bases between.

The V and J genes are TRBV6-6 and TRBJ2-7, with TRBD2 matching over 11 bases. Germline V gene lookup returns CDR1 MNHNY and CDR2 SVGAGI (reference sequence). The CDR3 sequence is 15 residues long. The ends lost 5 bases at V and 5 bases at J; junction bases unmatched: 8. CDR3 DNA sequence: TGTGCCAGCAGTCAGGAACTAGCGGGGGCCCACGAGCAGTACTTC. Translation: CASSQELAGAHEQYF.

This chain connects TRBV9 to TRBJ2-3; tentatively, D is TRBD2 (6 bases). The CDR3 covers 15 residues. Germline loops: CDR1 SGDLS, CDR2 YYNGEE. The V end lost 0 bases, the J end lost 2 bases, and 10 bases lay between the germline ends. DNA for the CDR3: TGTGCCAGCAGCGTAGATAGCGGAATCACAGATACGCAGTATTTT. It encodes CASSVDSGITDTQYF.

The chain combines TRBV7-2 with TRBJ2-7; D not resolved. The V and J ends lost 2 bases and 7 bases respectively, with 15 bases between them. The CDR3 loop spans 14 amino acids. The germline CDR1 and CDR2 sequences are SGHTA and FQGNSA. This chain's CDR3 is CASSLYRTEDEQYF. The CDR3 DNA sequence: TGTGCCAGCAGCTTATATCGGACGGAAGATGAGCAGTACTTC.

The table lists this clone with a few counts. This CDR3 reads CASSPKWDQPQHF. CDR3 bases: TGTGCCAGCAGTCCAAAATGGGATCAGCCCCAGCATTTT. This chain links TRBV7-2 with TRBJ1-5; D call uncertain. Trimming left V 6 bases short and J 5 bases short, with 11 bases between. This CDR3 has 13 residues. Per germline, CDR1 SGHTA and CDR2 FQGNSA.

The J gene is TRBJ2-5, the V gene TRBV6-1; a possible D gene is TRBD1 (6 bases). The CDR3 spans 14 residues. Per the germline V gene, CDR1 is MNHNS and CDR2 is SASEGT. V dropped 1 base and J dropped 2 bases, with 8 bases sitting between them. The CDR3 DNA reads TGTGCCAGCAGTGAAGTTACAGGGCAAGAGACCCAGTACTTC. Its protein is CASSEVTGQETQYF.

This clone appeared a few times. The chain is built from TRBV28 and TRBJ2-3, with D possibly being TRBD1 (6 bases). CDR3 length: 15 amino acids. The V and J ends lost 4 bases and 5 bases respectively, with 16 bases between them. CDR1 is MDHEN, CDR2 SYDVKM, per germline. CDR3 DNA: TGTGCCAGCAGTTCTGGGGGCAGGGGAGTAGATACGCAGTATTTT. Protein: CASSSGGRGVDTQYF.

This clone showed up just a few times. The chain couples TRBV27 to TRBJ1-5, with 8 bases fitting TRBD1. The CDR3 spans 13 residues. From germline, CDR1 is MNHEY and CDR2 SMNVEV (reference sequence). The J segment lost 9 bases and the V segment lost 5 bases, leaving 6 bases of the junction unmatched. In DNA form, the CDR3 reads TGTGCCAGCAGTGCGACAGGGGATGCGCCCCAGCATTTT. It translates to CASSATGDAPQHF.

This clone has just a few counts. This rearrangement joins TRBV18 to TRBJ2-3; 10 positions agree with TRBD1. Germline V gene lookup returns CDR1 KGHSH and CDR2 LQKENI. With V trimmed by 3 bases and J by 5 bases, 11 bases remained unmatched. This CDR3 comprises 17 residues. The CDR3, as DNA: TGTGCCAGCTCACCTGGGACAGGGGCCCCTCGGGGAGATACGCAGTATTTT. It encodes CASSPGTGAPRGDTQYF. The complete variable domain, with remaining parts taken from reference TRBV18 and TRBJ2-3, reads NAGVMQNPRHLVRRRGQEARLRCSPMKGHSHVYWYRQLPEEGLKFMVYLQKENIIDESGMPKERFSAEFPKEGPSILRIQQVVRGDSAAYFCASSPGTGAPRGDTQYFGPGTRLTVL.

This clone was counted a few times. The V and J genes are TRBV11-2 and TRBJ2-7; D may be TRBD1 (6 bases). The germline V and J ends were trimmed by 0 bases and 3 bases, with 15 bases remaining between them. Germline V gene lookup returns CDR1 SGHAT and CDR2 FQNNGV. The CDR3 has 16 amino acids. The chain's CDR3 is CASSLDHRQVYYEQYF. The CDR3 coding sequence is TGTGCCAGCAGCTTAGACCACAGACAGGTGTACTACGAGCAGTACTTC.

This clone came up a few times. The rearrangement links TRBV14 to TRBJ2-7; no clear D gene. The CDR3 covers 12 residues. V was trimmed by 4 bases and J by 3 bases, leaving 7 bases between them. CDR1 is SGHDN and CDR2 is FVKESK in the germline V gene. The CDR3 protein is CASSRSNYEQYF. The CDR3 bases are TGTGCCAGCAGCCGATCAAACTACGAGCAGTACTTC.

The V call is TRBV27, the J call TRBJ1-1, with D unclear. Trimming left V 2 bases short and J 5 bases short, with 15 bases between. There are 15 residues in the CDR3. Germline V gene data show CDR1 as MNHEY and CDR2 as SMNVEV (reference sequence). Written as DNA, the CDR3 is TGTGCCAGCAGTTTAAATCGGGGAAAGGAAACTGAAGCTTTCTTT. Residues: CASSLNRGKETEAFF.